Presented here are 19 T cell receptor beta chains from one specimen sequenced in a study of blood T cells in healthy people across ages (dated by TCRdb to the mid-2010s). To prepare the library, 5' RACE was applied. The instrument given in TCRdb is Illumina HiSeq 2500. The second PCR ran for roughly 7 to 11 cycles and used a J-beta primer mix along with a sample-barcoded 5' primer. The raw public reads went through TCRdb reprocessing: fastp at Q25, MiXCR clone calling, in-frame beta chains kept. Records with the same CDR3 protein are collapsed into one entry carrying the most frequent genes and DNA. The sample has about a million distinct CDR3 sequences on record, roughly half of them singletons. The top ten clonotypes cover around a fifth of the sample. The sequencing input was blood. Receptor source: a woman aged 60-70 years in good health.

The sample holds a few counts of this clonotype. The CDR3 loop reads CASSLSRTAAYGYTF. The DNA of the CDR3 is TGTGCCAGCAGCTTAAGTCGCACAGCGGCCTATGGCTACACCTTC. This chain uses TRBV7-2 with TRBJ1-2; D not resolved. The CDR3 runs to 15 residues. CDR1 SGHTA and CDR2 FQGNSA come from the germline V gene. Trimming shortened V by 2 bases and J by 4 bases, and 14 bases separated the two germline ends. Full variable domain (outside the CDR3, taken from reference TRBV7-2 and TRBJ1-2): GAGVSQSPSNKVTEKGKDVELRCDPISGHTALYWYRQSLGQGLEFLIYFQGNSAPDKSGLPSDRFSAERTGGSVSTLTIQRTQQEDSAVYLCASSLSRTAAYGYTFGSGTRLTVV.

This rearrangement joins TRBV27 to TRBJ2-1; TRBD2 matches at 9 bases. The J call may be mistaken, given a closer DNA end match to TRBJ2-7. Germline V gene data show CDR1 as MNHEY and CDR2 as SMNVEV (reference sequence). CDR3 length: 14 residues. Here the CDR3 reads CASGLARSYNEQYF. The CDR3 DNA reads TGTGCCAGTGGACTAGCGAGGTCCTACAATGAGCAGTACTTC.

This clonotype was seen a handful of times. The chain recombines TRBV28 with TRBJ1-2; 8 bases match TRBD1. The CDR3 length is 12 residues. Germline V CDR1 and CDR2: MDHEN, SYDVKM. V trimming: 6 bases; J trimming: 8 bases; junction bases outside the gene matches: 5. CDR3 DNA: TGTGCCAGCAGAACGGACAGGGACGGCTACACCTTC. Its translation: CASRTDRDGYTF.

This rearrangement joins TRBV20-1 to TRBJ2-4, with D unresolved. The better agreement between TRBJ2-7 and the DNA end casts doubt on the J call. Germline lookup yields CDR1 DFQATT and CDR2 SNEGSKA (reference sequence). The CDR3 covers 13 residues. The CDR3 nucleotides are TGCAGTGCTAGCTTTGTAAATCCCTACGAGCAGTACTTC. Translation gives CSASFVNPYEQYF.

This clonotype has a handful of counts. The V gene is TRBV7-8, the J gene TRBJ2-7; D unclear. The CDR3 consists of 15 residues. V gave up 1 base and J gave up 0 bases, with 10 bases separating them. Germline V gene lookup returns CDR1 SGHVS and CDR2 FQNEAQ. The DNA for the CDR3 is TGTGCCAGCAGCTTAGACTTAGGCAACTCCTACGAGCAGTACTTC. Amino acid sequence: CASSLDLGNSYEQYF.

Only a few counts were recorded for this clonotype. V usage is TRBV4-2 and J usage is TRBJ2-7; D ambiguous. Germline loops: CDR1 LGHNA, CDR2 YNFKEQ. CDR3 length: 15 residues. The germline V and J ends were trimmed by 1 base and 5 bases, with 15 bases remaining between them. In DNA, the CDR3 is TGTGCCAGCAGCCAAGTCCCGATTGGGCCCAACGAGCAGTACTTC. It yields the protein CASSQVPIGPNEQYF.

The CDR3: CAISDRGRRVYNEQFF. CDR3 DNA: TGTGCCATCAGTGATCGCGGGAGGCGGGTTTACAATGAGCAGTTCTTC. The chain has TRBV10-3 and TRBJ2-1; 8 nucleotides match TRBD2. Germline assignment: CDR1 ENHRY and CDR2 SYGVKD. The CDR3 totals 16 residues. The V segment lost 3 bases and the J segment 4 bases; nucleotides outside the gene matches: 8.

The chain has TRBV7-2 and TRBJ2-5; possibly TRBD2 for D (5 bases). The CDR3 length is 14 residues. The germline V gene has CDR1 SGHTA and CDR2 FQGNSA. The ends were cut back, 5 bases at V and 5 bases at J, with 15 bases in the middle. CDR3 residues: CASSARAEGETQYF. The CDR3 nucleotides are TGTGCCAGCAGCGCACGAGCGGAAGGGGAGACCCAGTACTTC.

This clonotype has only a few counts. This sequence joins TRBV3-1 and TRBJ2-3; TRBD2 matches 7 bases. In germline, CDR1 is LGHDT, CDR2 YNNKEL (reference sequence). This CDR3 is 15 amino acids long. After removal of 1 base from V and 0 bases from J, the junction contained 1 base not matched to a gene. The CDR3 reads CASSQGLASTDTQYF. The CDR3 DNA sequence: TGTGCCAGCAGCCAAGGACTAGCTAGCACAGATACGCAGTATTTT.

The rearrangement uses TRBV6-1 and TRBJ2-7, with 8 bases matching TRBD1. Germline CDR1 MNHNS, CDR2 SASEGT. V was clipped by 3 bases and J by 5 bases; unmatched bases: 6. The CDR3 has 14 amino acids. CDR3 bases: TGTGCCAGCAGTGAGACAGGGGAGGAGGACGAGCAGTACTTC. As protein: CASSETGEEDEQYF.

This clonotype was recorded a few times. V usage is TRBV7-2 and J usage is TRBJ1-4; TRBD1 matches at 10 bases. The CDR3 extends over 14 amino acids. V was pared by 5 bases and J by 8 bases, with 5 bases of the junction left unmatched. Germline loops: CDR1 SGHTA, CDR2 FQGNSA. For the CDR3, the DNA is TGTGCCAGCAGCGGGGACAGGGGATTAGAAAAACTGTTTTTT. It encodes CASSGDRGLEKLFF.

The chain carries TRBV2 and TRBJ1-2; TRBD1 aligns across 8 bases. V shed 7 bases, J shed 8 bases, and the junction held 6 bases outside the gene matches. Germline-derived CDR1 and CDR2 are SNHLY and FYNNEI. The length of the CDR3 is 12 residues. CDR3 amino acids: CASTGTGWGYTF. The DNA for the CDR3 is TGTGCCAGCACTGGGACAGGATGGGGCTACACCTTC.

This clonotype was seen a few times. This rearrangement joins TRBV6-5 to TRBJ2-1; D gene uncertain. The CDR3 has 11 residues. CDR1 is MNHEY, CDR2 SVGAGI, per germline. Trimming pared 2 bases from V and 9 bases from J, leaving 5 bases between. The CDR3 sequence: CASSYAREQFF. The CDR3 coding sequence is TGTGCCAGCAGTTACGCTCGTGAGCAGTTCTTC.

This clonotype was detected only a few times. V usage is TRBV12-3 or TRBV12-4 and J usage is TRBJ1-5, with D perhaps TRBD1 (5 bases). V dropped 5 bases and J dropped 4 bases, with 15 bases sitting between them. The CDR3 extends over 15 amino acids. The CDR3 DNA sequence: TGTGCCAGCAGTCGACAGTCAACGACGAATCAGCCCCAGCATTTT. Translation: CASSRQSTTNQPQHF.

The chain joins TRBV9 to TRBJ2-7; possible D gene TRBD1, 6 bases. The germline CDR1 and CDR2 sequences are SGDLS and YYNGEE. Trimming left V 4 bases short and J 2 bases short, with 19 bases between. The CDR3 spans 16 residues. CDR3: CASSSHRTDTTYEQYF. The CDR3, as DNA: TGTGCCAGCAGCTCCCACCGGACAGATACTACCTACGAGCAGTACTTC. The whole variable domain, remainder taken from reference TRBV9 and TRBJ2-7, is DSGVTQTPKHLITATGQRVTLRCSPRSGDLSVYWYQQSLDQGLQFLIQYYNGEERAKGNILERFSAQQFPDLHSELNLSSLELGDSALYFCASSSHRTDTTYEQYFGPGTRLTVT.

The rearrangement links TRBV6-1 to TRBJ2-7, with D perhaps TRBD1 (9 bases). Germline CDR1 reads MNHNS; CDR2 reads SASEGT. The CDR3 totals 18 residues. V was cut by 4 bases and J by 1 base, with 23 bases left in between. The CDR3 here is CASSGPGQGLGESYEQYF. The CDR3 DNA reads TGTGCCAGCAGTGGACCGGGACAGGGACTAGGGGAATCCTACGAGCAGTACTTC.

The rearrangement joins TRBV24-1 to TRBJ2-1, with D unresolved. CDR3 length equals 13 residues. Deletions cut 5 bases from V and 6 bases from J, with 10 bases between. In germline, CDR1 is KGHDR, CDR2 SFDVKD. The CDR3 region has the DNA TGTGCCACCAGTGCGGGTAAGCGCAATGAGCAGTTCTTC. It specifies CATSAGKRNEQFF.

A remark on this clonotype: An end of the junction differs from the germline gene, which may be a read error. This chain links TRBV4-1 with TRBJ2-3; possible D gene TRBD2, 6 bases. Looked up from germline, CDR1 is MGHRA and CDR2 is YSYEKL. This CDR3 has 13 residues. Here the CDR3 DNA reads TGCGCCGGCAGCCAAGAGGACTACCATACGCAGTATTTT. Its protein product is CAGSQEDYHTQYF.

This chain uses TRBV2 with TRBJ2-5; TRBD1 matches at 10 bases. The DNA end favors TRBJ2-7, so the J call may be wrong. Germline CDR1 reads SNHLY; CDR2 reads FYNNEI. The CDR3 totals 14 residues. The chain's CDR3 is CASGPGQGIYEQYF. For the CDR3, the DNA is TGTGCCAGCGGGCCGGGACAGGGGATCTACGAGCAGTACTTC.